The 11 T cell receptor beta chains below were found in one sample sequenced in a study of blood T cell repertoires in COVID-19. Sequenced by immunoSEQ multiplex PCR; TCRdb stores in-frame clones only, minus some. Of under 300,000 clones detected, approximately 80% appear once; the ten largest clones hold roughly 1.9%. Specimen: peripheral blood. The receptors were gathered from a man aged 25-45 years who had recovered from COVID-19.

In DNA form, the CDR3 reads TGCGCCAGCAGAGATCCGGTAAGAAAGAACACTGAAGCTTTCTTT. It specifies CASRDPVRKNTEAFF. V usage is TRBV4-1 and J usage is TRBJ1-1; D gene ambiguous. V shed 6 bases and J shed 1 base, with 15 bases lying between them. CDR3 size: 15 residues. Looked up from germline, CDR1 is MGHRA and CDR2 is YSYEKL.

The J gene is TRBJ2-2, the V gene TRBV10-3; the match to TRBD1 covers 8 bases. Trimming cost V 8 bases and J 2 bases; bases outside gene matches: 10. Germline V gene sequence: CDR1 ENHRY, CDR2 SYGVKD. The CDR3 contains 16 residues. CDR3 coding DNA: TGTGCCATCTCAGGCCGACAGGGGTTAAACACCGGGGAGCTGTTTTTT. It is translated as CAISGRQGLNTGELFF.

This chain's CDR3 is CASSPGQYNIQYF. The CDR3 coding sequence is TGTGCCAGCAGCCCGGGACAATACAACATTCAGTACTTC. This chain links TRBV9 with TRBJ2-4; possibly TRBD1 for D (6 bases). Germline assignment: CDR1 SGDLS and CDR2 YYNGEE. The CDR3 has 13 residues. Trimming pared 4 bases from V and 7 bases from J, leaving 12 bases between.

This clone showed up just a few times. This rearrangement joins TRBV6-5 to TRBJ1-5; possible D gene TRBD1, 5 bases. The CDR3 has 13 amino acids. V was shortened by 8 bases and J by 4 bases, with 12 bases between the two germline ends. The germline gives CDR1 MNHEY, CDR2 SVGAGI. CDR3 nucleotides: TGTGCCAGCCAAGGGGACTTGAATCAGCCCCAGCATTTT. Its protein product is CASQGDLNQPQHF.

The genes are TRBV10-3 and TRBJ1-4, with a tentative D call TRBD1 (6 bases). The germline gives CDR1 ENHRY, CDR2 SYGVKD. The CDR3 length is 16 residues. Deletions cut 0 bases from V and 7 bases from J, with 15 bases between. CDR3 nucleotides: TGTGCCATCAGTGAGTCCCGCTCGGGGGGGGCTGAAAAACTGTTTTTT. It encodes CAISESRSGGAEKLFF.

The chain joins TRBV28 to TRBJ1-2; 10 bases map to TRBD1. Germline lookup yields CDR1 MDHEN and CDR2 SYDVKM. The CDR3 length is 14 residues. With V trimmed by 4 bases and J by 6 bases, 5 bases remained unmatched. The CDR3 bases are TGTGCCAGCAGTTCGGGACAGGGGAGCAATGGCTACACCTTC. Translation gives CASSSGQGSNGYTF.

The V call is TRBV7-3, the J call TRBJ2-6; possible D gene TRBD1, 5 bases. The V end was cut by 2 bases, the J end by 2 bases, with 7 bases between. CDR1 and CDR2 from the germline V gene are SGHTA and FQGTGA. The CDR3 is 15 residues long. The CDR3 region has the DNA TGTGCCAGCAGCTTATCCAGGGCTGGGGCCAACGTCCTGACTTTC. It translates to CASSLSRAGANVLTF. Full variable domain (outside the CDR3, taken from reference TRBV7-3 and TRBJ2-6): GAGVSQTPSNKVTEKGKYVELRCDPISGHTALYWYRQSLGQGPEFLIYFQGTGAADDSGLPNDRFFAVRPEGSVSTLKIQRTERGDSAVYLCASSLSRAGANVLTFGAGSRLTVL.

The rearrangement uses TRBV5-4 and TRBJ2-7; 8 bases agree with TRBD1. The junction had 2 bases not matched to a gene; V was cut back by 3 bases and J by 3 bases. In germline, CDR1 is SGHNT, CDR2 YYREEE (reference sequence). This CDR3 contains 13 residues. The CDR3 region is CASSSGQGYEQYF. The CDR3 bases are TGTGCCAGCAGCTCCGGACAGGGCTACGAGCAGTACTTC.

The chain employs TRBV7-9 and TRBJ2-5; TRBD1 is a possible D gene (6 bases). The CDR3 consists of 15 residues. The V end lost 2 bases, the J end lost 5 bases, and 15 bases lay between the germline ends. CDR1 SEHNR and CDR2 FQNEAQ come from the germline V gene (reference sequence). The CDR3 DNA follows: TGTGCCAGCAGCTTACCTAGCCAGGGGCCGGAGACCCAGTACTTC. It codes for CASSLPSQGPETQYF.

The chain employs TRBV7-9 and TRBJ1-5; perhaps TRBD1 as D (5 bases). The CDR3 extends over 16 amino acids. The germline V gene has CDR1 SEHNR and CDR2 FQNEAQ (reference sequence). V was trimmed by 3 bases and J by 0 bases, leaving 12 bases between them. Written as DNA, the CDR3 is TGTGCCAGCAGCTTTAAGGCAGGACATAGCAATCAGCCCCAGCATTTT. Translated: CASSFKAGHSNQPQHF. Full variable domain (rest looked up from reference TRBV7-9 and TRBJ1-5): DTGVSQNPRHKITKRGQNVTFRCDPISEHNRLYWYRQTLGQGPEFLTYFQNEAQLEKSRLLSDRFSAERPKGSFSTLEIQRTEQGDSAMYLCASSFKAGHSNQPQHFGDGTRLSIL.

V gene TRBV7-9 combines with J gene TRBJ1-2; 10 bases map to TRBD1. The V gene end was trimmed by 5 bases and the J gene end by 4 bases; junction bases not matched to a gene: 7. The germline CDR1 and CDR2 sequences are SEHNR and FQNEAQ (reference sequence). The CDR3 is made up of 15 amino acids. The CDR3 protein is CASSPPGTGAYGYTF. CDR3 nucleotides: TGTGCCAGCAGCCCCCCCGGGACAGGGGCCTATGGCTACACCTTC.